Presented here are 15 T cell receptor beta chains from one specimen sequenced in a study of blood T cell repertoires in COVID-19. Some clones are missing from TCRdb's copy, which holds only in-frame ones; the method was immunoSEQ multiplex PCR. Of 130,000 to 150,000 clones in the sample, around nine tenths were seen once. Sequenced sample: peripheral blood. These receptor sequences come from a human donor in a cohort sampled during active COVID-19.

The genes are TRBV24-1 and TRBJ1-1; tentative D call: TRBD1 (5 bases). This CDR3 has 13 residues. CDR1 is KGHDR and CDR2 is SFDVKD in the germline V gene. Trimming removed 7 bases at V and 4 bases at J, with 12 bases between. Written as DNA, the CDR3 is TGTGCCACCAGGCCGGGCCAGGGCACTGAAGCTTTCTTT. It encodes CATRPGQGTEAFF.

The rearrangement links TRBV7-2 to TRBJ1-3; tentative D call: TRBD1 (5 bases). The germline V and J ends were trimmed by 5 bases and 5 bases, with 16 bases remaining between them. The CDR3 is 15 residues long. Germline V gene lookup returns CDR1 SGHTA and CDR2 FQGNSA. The CDR3 region has the DNA TGTGCCAGCAGCCGCACTGAGACAGCCAGAAACACCATATATTTT. Amino acids: CASSRTETARNTIYF.

The chain recombines TRBV5-1 with TRBJ2-3; 9 nucleotides align to TRBD1. Per the germline V gene, CDR1 is SGHRS and CDR2 is YFSETQ. J lost 2 bases, V lost 0 bases, and 13 bases had no gene match. This CDR3 comprises 19 residues. CDR3 amino acids: CASSLGQFDKQGATDTQYF. The CDR3 DNA is TGCGCCAGCAGCTTGGGTCAGTTCGACAAACAGGGGGCCACAGATACGCAGTATTTT.

The rearrangement links TRBV5-1 to TRBJ2-7, with D unresolved. Trimming removed 0 bases from V and 2 bases from J, with 9 bases in between. Germline CDR1 is SGHRS and CDR2 is YFSETQ. This CDR3 comprises 14 residues. CDR3 amino acids: CASSLAVVPYEQYF. The DNA of the CDR3 is TGCGCCAGCAGCTTGGCCGTAGTTCCCTACGAGCAGTACTTC.

The genes are TRBV2 and TRBJ2-5; D might be TRBD1 (6 bases). From germline, CDR1 is SNHLY and CDR2 FYNNEI. The germline V and J ends were trimmed by 5 bases and 3 bases, with 10 bases remaining between them. The CDR3 contains 13 residues. CDR3: CASSRDNKETQYF. The CDR3 DNA reads as TGTGCCAGCAGTCGGGACAACAAAGAGACCCAGTACTTC.

There are a few counts of this clone. The chain combines TRBV9 with TRBJ2-3; D possibly corresponds to TRBD2 (5 bases). V dropped 10 bases and J dropped 11 bases, with 17 bases sitting between them. The CDR3 has 11 amino acids. Germline V gene sequence: CDR1 SGDLS, CDR2 YYNGEE. Here the CDR3 DNA reads TGTGCCCGAAGCAGCGGTTTTTGGCAGTATTTT. Translation gives CARSSGFWQYF.

This chain uses TRBV5-1 with TRBJ2-1, with TRBD2 matching over 10 bases. The V gene's germline CDR1 is SGHRS and CDR2 YFSETQ. This CDR3 region has 15 residues. Trimming took 5 bases from V and 3 from J; bases not matched to a gene: 5. The CDR3 bases are TGCGCCAGCAGGTTCGGGACTAGCGACTACAATGAGCAGTTCTTC. Translated, it gives CASRFGTSDYNEQFF.

For the CDR3, the DNA is TGTGCCAGCAGACCGGGACAGGGGGCCTACAATGAGCAGTTCTTC. This codes for CASRPGQGAYNEQFF. J is TRBJ2-1 and V is TRBV2, with 11 bases that match TRBD1. There are 15 residues in the CDR3. The trim removed 6 bases at V and 2 bases at J, leaving 3 bases unmatched. Germline V CDR1 and CDR2: SNHLY, FYNNEI.

The gene calls are TRBV5-1 and TRBJ2-1; 7 bases line up with TRBD2. Germline V lookup: CDR1 SGHRS, CDR2 YFSETQ. J was trimmed by 5 bases and V by 3 bases; bases with no gene match: 8. The CDR3 loop spans 15 amino acids. The CDR3 DNA reads as TGCGCCAGCAGCTCTACTAGCGCCCCCAACAATGAGCAGTTCTTC. This codes for CASSSTSAPNNEQFF.

This clone was seen once. The gene calls are TRBV7-2 and TRBJ1-5, with D possibly matching TRBD1 (5 bases). Germline V lookup: CDR1 SGHTA, CDR2 FQGNSA. There are 13 residues in the CDR3. Trimming took 1 base from V and 6 from J, leaving 7 bases between them. CDR3 loop: CASSLDRFQPQHF. CDR3 bases: TGTGCCAGCAGCTTAGACAGGTTTCAGCCCCAGCATTTT.

This clone was observed a handful of times. This chain joins TRBV28 and TRBJ2-7; 7 bases align to TRBD1. CDR3 length: 13 residues. The V and J ends lost 5 bases and 4 bases, in that order; junction bases with no gene match: 5. Germline CDR1 and CDR2: MDHEN and SYDVKM. The CDR3 DNA reads as TGTGCCAGCAGTGAGGGGGCCCGATACGAGCAGTACTTC. This gives the protein CASSEGARYEQYF.

V and J are TRBV3-1 (or the pseudogene TRBV3-2) and TRBJ2-1; TRBD2 might be the D (6 bases). This CDR3 is built from 16 residues. From germline, CDR1 is LGHDT and CDR2 YNNKEL (reference sequence). V shed 4 bases and J shed 6 bases, with 19 bases lying between them. The CDR3 is CASSPRLTLGGNEQFF. The DNA of the CDR3 is TGTGCCAGCAGCCCCCGACTGACCCTGGGGGGCAATGAGCAGTTCTTC.

The chain carries TRBV30 and TRBJ1-5; 9 nucleotides align to TRBD1. In germline, CDR1 is GTSNPN, CDR2 SVGIG (reference sequence). The junction had 8 bases not matched to a gene; V was cut back by 1 base and J by 7 bases. The CDR3 is 15 amino acids. The CDR3 region is CAWSAGQGRIQPQHF. The CDR3 bases are TGTGCCTGGAGTGCCGGACAGGGGAGGATCCAGCCCCAGCATTTT.

V usage is TRBV27 and J usage is TRBJ2-3, with TRBD2 as a possible D gene (6 bases). The V gene lost 6 bases and the J gene lost 6 bases, with 10 bases spanning the gap. Germline-derived CDR1 and CDR2 are MNHEY and SMNVEV (reference sequence). CDR3 length: 12 amino acids. DNA of the CDR3: TGTGCCAGCAGCTTGGGGGGTGATACGCAGTATTTT. This translates into CASSLGGDTQYF.

This sequence joins TRBV5-4 and TRBJ2-7; D perhaps matches TRBD2 (6 bases). Looked up from germline, CDR1 is SGHNT and CDR2 is YYREEE (reference sequence). The CDR3 extends over 15 amino acids. Trimming took off 4 bases at V and 1 base at J, with 15 bases between the two ends. The CDR3 sequence: CASSPPGLRSYEQYF. In DNA, the CDR3 is TGTGCCAGCAGCCCACCGGGACTCAGATCCTACGAGCAGTACTTC.